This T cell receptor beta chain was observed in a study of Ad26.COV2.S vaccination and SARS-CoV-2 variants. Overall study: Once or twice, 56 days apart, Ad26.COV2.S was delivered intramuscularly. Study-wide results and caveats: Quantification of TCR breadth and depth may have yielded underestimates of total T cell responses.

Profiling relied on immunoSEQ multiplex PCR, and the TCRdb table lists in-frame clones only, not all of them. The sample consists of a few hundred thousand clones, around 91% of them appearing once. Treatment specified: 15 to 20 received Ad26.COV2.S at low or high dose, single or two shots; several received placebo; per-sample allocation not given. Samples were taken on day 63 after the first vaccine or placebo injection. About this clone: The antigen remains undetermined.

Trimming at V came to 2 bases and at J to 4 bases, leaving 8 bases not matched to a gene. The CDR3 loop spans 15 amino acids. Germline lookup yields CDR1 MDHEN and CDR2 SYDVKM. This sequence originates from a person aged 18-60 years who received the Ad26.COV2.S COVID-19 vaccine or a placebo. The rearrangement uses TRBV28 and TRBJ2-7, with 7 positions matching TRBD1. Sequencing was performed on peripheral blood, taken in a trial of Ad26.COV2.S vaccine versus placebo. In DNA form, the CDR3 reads TGTGCCAGCAGTTTAACAGGGGCTTTTCGGTACGAGCAGTACTTC. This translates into CASSLTGAFRYEQYF.